The 14 T cell receptor beta chains below come from one sample, sequenced in a study of blood T cells in healthy people across ages. A sample-barcoded 5' primer and a J-beta primer mix were used in a second PCR of roughly 7 to 11 cycles. TCRdb re-called the 5' RACE reads through MiXCR, storing one row per CDR3 protein. The sample lists about 1 million distinct CDR3 sequences, under 55% seen once, with approximately 17% in the top ten. The specimen was blood. The origin of the receptors is a woman aged 55-69 years in good health.

V is TRBV27 and J is TRBJ2-3, with 9 bases fitting TRBD2. Germline CDR1 and CDR2: MNHEY and SMNVEV (reference sequence). The CDR3 runs to 17 residues. The V gene end was trimmed by 0 bases and the J gene end by 2 bases; junction bases not matched to a gene: 6. CDR3 sequence reads: CASSLSIAGAFTDTQYF. CDR3 nucleotide sequence: TGTGCCAGCAGTTTATCTATAGCGGGAGCGTTCACAGATACGCAGTATTTT.

This clonotype was seen a handful of times. Written as DNA, the CDR3 is TGCAGTGCTAGGGACCCTGCTAGCACAGATACGCAGTATTTT. It codes for CSARDPASTDTQYF. The chain is built from TRBV20-1 and TRBJ2-3; D unresolved. The V end lost 3 bases, the J end lost 0 bases, and 10 bases lay between the germline ends. Germline values: CDR1 DFQATT, CDR2 SNEGSKA (reference sequence). The CDR3 spans 14 residues.

In this sample, this clonotype turned up a few times. This chain links TRBV20-1 with TRBJ2-7; D possibly matches TRBD1 or TRBD2 (5 bases each). The CDR3 has 19 amino acids. The V and J ends lost 0 bases and 3 bases respectively, with 27 bases between them. CDR1 DFQATT and CDR2 SNEGSKA come from the germline V gene (reference sequence). CDR3 protein: CSARDSGMARGGRYYEQYF. In DNA form, the CDR3 reads TGCAGTGCTAGAGATTCCGGCATGGCGAGGGGCGGGCGCTACTACGAGCAGTACTTC.

The chain couples TRBV18 to TRBJ2-5; TRBD1 matches 11 bases. Germline V gene lookup returns CDR1 KGHSH and CDR2 LQKENI. Trimming took 6 bases from V and 11 from J; bases not matched to a gene: 17. This CDR3 contains 16 residues. The CDR3 region has the DNA TGTGCCAGCTCCCGATACGGACAGGGGGCGAGTAATGAGCAGTACTTC. Translating gives CASSRYGQGASNEQYF.

This sequence joins TRBV27 and TRBJ2-7; tentatively, D is TRBD1 or TRBD2 (5 bases each). The germline V and J ends were trimmed by 0 bases and 7 bases, with 16 bases remaining between them. CDR1 and CDR2 from the germline V gene are MNHEY and SMNVEV (reference sequence). The CDR3 has 15 residues. CDR3 region: CASSLSEGTPFEQYF. CDR3 sequence (DNA): TGTGCCAGCAGTTTATCCGAGGGGACCCCTTTTGAGCAGTACTTC.

For this clonotype: A junction boundary mismatches the germline segment, possibly from a read error. This chain joins TRBV6-6 and TRBJ1-5; 7 nucleotides align to TRBD1. The germline gives CDR1 MNHNY, CDR2 SVGAGI (reference sequence). The CDR3 length is 14 residues. The CDR3 reads CTSGDSYSNQPQHF. CDR3 coding DNA: TGTACCAGCGGGGACAGCTATAGCAATCAGCCCCAGCATTTT.

This clonotype has just a few counts. The chain combines TRBV2 with TRBJ2-3; D unclear. Germline CDR1 reads SNHLY; CDR2 reads FYNNEI. This CDR3 contains 14 residues. Deletions cut 6 bases from V and 0 bases from J, with 10 bases between. The CDR3 DNA is TGTGCCAGCAGCAGTTCCTCTAGCACAGATACGCAGTATTTT. Protein: CASSSSSSTDTQYF.

On this clonotype: This is likely a read error, given that the CDR3 carries no conserved phenylalanine or tryptophan at its end. The CDR3 DNA sequence: TGCAGCGTTGAGGATCCTAGCGGGACCTACGAGCAGTACTTA. It is translated as CSVEDPSGTYEQYL. The V gene is TRBV29-1, the J gene TRBJ2-7, with 9 bases matching TRBD2. Trimming cost V 3 bases and J 2 bases; bases outside gene matches: 5. This CDR3 is 14 amino acids long. Germline CDR1 SQVTM, CDR2 ANQGSEA.

The rearrangement links TRBV9 to TRBJ2-1, with 10 positions matching TRBD2. The ends lost 3 bases at V and 10 bases at J; junction bases unmatched: 10. The CDR3 consists of 15 residues. Germline V lookup: CDR1 SGDLS, CDR2 YYNGEE. The CDR3 loop reads CASSAGTSVPWEQFF. DNA for the CDR3: TGTGCCAGCAGCGCCGGGACTAGCGTACCCTGGGAGCAGTTCTTC.

A word on this clonotype: A read error is possible here, since a much larger clone lies one base away. The chain links TRBV18 to TRBJ2-1; 8 bases are a match to TRBD2. The CDR3 consists of 14 residues. Unmatched junction bases numbered 7, after V lost 2 bases and J lost 10 bases. Germline loops: CDR1 KGHSH, CDR2 LQKENI. The CDR3 DNA sequence: TGTGCCAGCTCACCATCAAGCGGGAGTTACGAGCAGTTCTTC. Translated: CASSPSSGSYEQFF.

There are a few counts of this clonotype. The genes are TRBV11-2 and TRBJ2-7; maybe TRBD2 (6 bases). CDR3 length: 14 residues. V was pared by 5 bases and J by 3 bases, with 14 bases between. CDR1 SGHAT and CDR2 FQNNGV come from the germline V gene. The CDR3 DNA is TGTGCCAGCAGCCCCCAGCGGGTGGGCTACGAGCAGTACTTC. This encodes CASSPQRVGYEQYF.

In this sample, this clonotype turned up a few times. The J gene is TRBJ2-3, the V gene TRBV2; D unresolved. V was trimmed by 2 bases and J by 7 bases, leaving 10 bases between them. The CDR3 spans 13 residues. From germline, CDR1 is SNHLY and CDR2 FYNNEI. The CDR3 protein is CASSESILHTQYF. In DNA form, the CDR3 reads TGTGCCAGCAGTGAATCTATTCTCCATACGCAGTATTTT.

The CDR3 nucleotides are TGTGCCAGCAGTTTCGGACTAGCGGGTACTGACAATGAGCAGTTCTTC. Its translation: CASSFGLAGTDNEQFF. The V call is TRBV6-6, the J call TRBJ2-1, with 11 nucleotides matching TRBD2. Germline V gives CDR1 MNHNY, CDR2 SVGAGI (reference sequence). This CDR3 region has 16 residues. V dropped 4 bases and J dropped 5; count of bases not matched to a gene: 7.

The sample holds a few counts of this clonotype. The chain employs TRBV5-1 and TRBJ2-5; tentative D call: TRBD1 (6 bases). With the DNA end fitting TRBJ2-7 better, the J assignment may be wrong. The germline CDR1 and CDR2 sequences are SGHRS and YFSETQ. The length of the CDR3 is 13 residues. The CDR3 DNA reads TGCGCCAGCAGCTTGGAGGCAGGGGCCGAGCAGTACTTC. This encodes CASSLEAGAEQYF.